These 3 T cell receptor beta chains came from one sample sequenced in a study of cytomegalovirus exposure and HLA in healthy donors. The PCR had 60 Vbeta and 13 Jbeta primers. Sequenced by immunoSEQ multiplex PCR; TCRdb stores in-frame clones only, minus some. This table holds fewer than 200,000 clones, 75% to 85% found once. Sequencing was carried out using PBMCs. These TCRs come from a male donor in good health and CMV-seropositive.

The chain combines TRBV7-9 with TRBJ2-1, with D tentatively TRBD2 (6 bases). CDR1 is SEHNR, CDR2 FQNEAQ, per germline (reference sequence). CDR3 size: 14 residues. V was clipped by 4 bases and J by 9 bases, with 16 bases between them. The CDR3, as DNA: TGTGCCAGCAGCTCCATCCTAGCGACGGTTGAGCAGTTCTTC. Translation: CASSSILATVEQFF.

This chain links TRBV30 with TRBJ1-2; 7 bases are shared with TRBD1. After removal of 3 bases from V and 4 bases from J, the junction contained 5 bases not matched to a gene. Per germline, CDR1 GTSNPN and CDR2 SVGIG (reference sequence). The length of the CDR3 is 13 residues. The CDR3 nucleotides read TGTGCCTGGAGCCGTGGACAGGCCTATGGCTACACCTTC. It yields the protein CAWSRGQAYGYTF.

The CDR3 loop is CASSLDRGIYQPQHF. DNA for the CDR3: TGTGCCAGCAGCTTGGACAGGGGTATCTATCAGCCCCAGCATTTT. The chain carries TRBV6-1 and TRBJ1-5; 9 bases fit TRBD1. Germline V gene sequence: CDR1 MNHNS, CDR2 SASEGT. J gave up 5 bases and V 6 bases, and 8 bases lay outside the gene matches. The CDR3 has 15 amino acids.